Listed here are 12 T cell receptor beta chains from one sample, sequenced in a study of shared clonotypes between healthy human individuals (dated by TCRdb to the early 2020s). Library construction relied on the immunoSEQ multiplex PCR assay. Not all clones reach the TCRdb copy of this immuneACCESS table, which keeps in-frame sequences only. Checked studies attribute under half of the gap to unresolved V genes and leave the rest unexplained. The sample contains more than 2,000,000 clones, approximately 95% of them found a single time. 0.39% of the sample comes from the top ten. Sequencing was carried out using naive CD4+ T cells from PBMCs. The cell subset or site label for this specimen denotes: CD45RA+ positively selected. Receptors were obtained from a man younger than 30 in good health. Some clones in this sample may be carry-over from other donors' samples.

This chain links TRBV9 with TRBJ1-1; D gene uncertain. V shed 0 bases and J shed 6 bases, with 12 bases lying between them. The CDR3 length is 14 residues. CDR1 and CDR2 from the germline V gene are SGDLS and YYNGEE. The CDR3 region has the DNA TGTGCCAGCAGCGTAGGAGGGTCGGTCGCTGAAGCTTTCTTT. It translates to CASSVGGSVAEAFF.

V usage is TRBV10-1 and J usage is TRBJ2-7; D could derive from TRBD1 or TRBD2 (6 bases each). In germline, CDR1 is WNHNN, CDR2 SYGVQD (reference sequence). The CDR3 contains 14 residues. With 0 bases removed from V and 7 bases from J, the gap between germline ends came to 13 bases. DNA for the CDR3: TGCGCCAGCAGTGAGTCTGGGGGGCACGGGGAGCAGTACTTC. Amino acid sequence: CASSESGGHGEQYF.

The chain employs TRBV18 and TRBJ1-2, with D perhaps TRBD1 (6 bases). V lost 1 base and J 8 bases, leaving 17 bases between the germline ends. The germline CDR1 and CDR2 sequences are KGHSH and LQKENI. The CDR3 has 15 residues. The CDR3 coding sequence is TGTGCCAGCTCACCACAGGCACCTGGGGGCTTCGGCTACACCTTC. It is translated as CASSPQAPGGFGYTF.

The chain joins TRBV19 to TRBJ2-4, with D perhaps matching TRBD1 or TRBD2 (5 bases each). Germline-derived CDR1 and CDR2 are LNHDA and SQIVND (reference sequence). Trimming stripped 0 bases from V and 1 base from J, with 13 bases between. The CDR3 has 17 amino acids. CDR3 nucleotide sequence: TGTGCCAGTAGTATAGATGGGAGAGGGGTGGCCAAAAACATTCAGTACTTC. It yields the protein CASSIDGRGVAKNIQYF.

The chain uses TRBV7-9 and TRBJ2-5, with 7 bases fitting TRBD2. Looked up from germline, CDR1 is SEHNR and CDR2 is FQNEAQ (reference sequence). The CDR3 is made up of 14 amino acids. The CDR3 reads CASSSWGGGETQYF. The CDR3 DNA sequence: TGTGCTTCCAGCTCGTGGGGGGGTGGTGAGACCCAGTACTTC.

The V gene is TRBV2, the J gene TRBJ2-3; tentatively, D is TRBD1 or TRBD2 (6 bases each). Trimming left V 9 bases short and J 3 bases short, with 16 bases between. This CDR3 is built from 14 residues. From germline, CDR1 is SNHLY and CDR2 FYNNEI. CDR3 nucleotides: TGTGCCAGGAAGAAGGGGGGAGCGACAGATACGCAGTATTTT. It specifies CARKKGGATDTQYF.

V and J are TRBV5-1 and TRBJ2-1; 9 positions agree with TRBD2. V dropped 4 bases and J dropped 1; count of bases not matched to a gene: 6. CDR1 is SGHRS, CDR2 YFSETQ, per germline. This CDR3 comprises 16 residues. CDR3 sequence (DNA): TGCGCCAGCAGCCGCCAGACTAGCGGATCCTACAATGAGCAGTTCTTC. Translation: CASSRQTSGSYNEQFF. The full variable domain, rest sourced from reference TRBV5-1 and TRBJ2-1, is KAGVTQTPRYLIKTRGQQVTLSCSPISGHRSVSWYQQTPGQGLQFLFEYFSETQRNKGNFPGRFSGRQFSNSRSEMNVSTLELGDSALYLCASSRQTSGSYNEQFFGPGTRLTVL.

The J gene is TRBJ2-1, the V gene TRBV7-2, with D perhaps matching TRBD2 (5 bases). This CDR3 spans 15 amino acids. Looked up from germline, CDR1 is SGHTA and CDR2 is FQGNSA. Trimming took 0 bases from V and 3 from J, leaving 9 bases between them. As DNA, the CDR3 is TGTGCCAGCAGCTTAGCTTTCGGGGTCTACAATGAGCAGTTCTTC. It encodes CASSLAFGVYNEQFF.

Points on this clone: This sample also contains other DNA sequences that code for the same CDR3. The V gene is TRBV28, the J gene TRBJ1-2; 9 nucleotides align to TRBD1. The ends lost 3 bases at V and 6 bases at J; junction bases unmatched: 5. This CDR3 is 14 amino acids long. Per the germline V gene, CDR1 is MDHEN and CDR2 is SYDVKM. Written as DNA, the CDR3 is TGTGCCAGCAGTTTGGGACAGGGCTCCGATGGCTACACCTTC. Translated: CASSLGQGSDGYTF.

As for this clone: The sample carries other DNA sequences with the same CDR3. The rearrangement links TRBV7-2 to TRBJ2-3, with TRBD2 as a possible D gene (6 bases). Germline CDR1 is SGHTA and CDR2 is FQGNSA. Trimming cost V 4 bases and J 2 bases, with 7 bases left between them. This CDR3 has 13 amino acids. In DNA, the CDR3 is TGTGCCAGCAGCTCGGGGGTCACAGATACGCAGTATTTT. Residues: CASSSGVTDTQYF.

The rearrangement links TRBV18 to TRBJ1-2, with D perhaps TRBD1 (6 bases). Germline V gene data show CDR1 as KGHSH and CDR2 as LQKENI. This CDR3 comprises 14 residues. V was clipped by 5 bases and J by 4 bases, with 14 bases between them. DNA of the CDR3: TGTGCCAGCTCAAACCCGGGACAAAGCTATGGCTACACCTTC. It encodes CASSNPGQSYGYTF. The variable domain in full, with the rest retrieved from reference TRBV18 and TRBJ1-2, is NAGVMQNPRHLVRRRGQEARLRCSPMKGHSHVYWYRQLPEEGLKFMVYLQKENIIDESGMPKERFSAEFPKEGPSILRIQQVVRGDSAAYFCASSNPGQSYGYTFGSGTRLTVV.

The rearrangement links TRBV19 to TRBJ1-3; perhaps TRBD1 as D (5 bases). Germline lookup yields CDR1 LNHDA and CDR2 SQIVND (reference sequence). The CDR3 is made up of 16 amino acids. V was shortened by 10 bases and J by 4 bases, with 23 bases between the two germline ends. DNA for the CDR3: TGTGCCACCGGACGAGGACGACCCGGGGGAGGAAACACCATATATTTT. It specifies CATGRGRPGGGNTIYF.